Listed below are T cell receptor beta chains from one sample, sequenced in a study of post-analysis software for immune sequencing data. Using its own MiXCR run on the PCR reads, TCRdb lists one record per CDR3 protein. The table shows roughly 400,000 distinct CDR3 sequences, with 35% to 45% occurring only once. Source material: blood. These receptors originate from a girl aged 2 to 9 with multiple sclerosis. CDR3s include the opening cysteine and the closing phenylalanine or tryptophan. The D gene is left open where the match is weak. Part of the rows lack a size; the others show once, few, many or a class for expanded clones.

TRBV4-2,NA,NA,TRBJ2-1,TGTGCCAGCAGGGGTGGGCATGAGCAGTTCTTC,CASRGGHEQFF
TRBV5-1,TRBD1,few,TRBJ1-1,TGCGCCAGCAGCCTGGGACAGCACACTGAAGCTTTCTTT,CASSLGQHTEAFF
TRBV7-2,NA,once,TRBJ1-2,TGTGCCAGCAGCTTATGGGACAACTATGGCTACACCTTC,CASSLWDNYGYTF
TRBV5-6,NA,few,TRBJ2-1,TGTGCCAGCAGCTTCCCCTTTGGATTGGGCGCCAATGAGCAGTTCTTC,CASSFPFGLGANEQFF
TRBV12-3/TRBV12-4,TRBD1,NA,TRBJ2-4,TGTGCCAGCAGGGATGACAGGGCGAAAAACATTCAGTACTTC,CASRDDRAKNIQYF
TRBV29-1,NA,once,TRBJ1-5,TGCAGCGCCATTCCTGCACAAGGCAATCAGCCCCAGCATTTT,CSAIPAQGNQPQHF
TRBV6-2/TRBV6-3,TRBD2,NA,TRBJ2-1,TGTGCCAGCAGTTACTCCGGACTAGCGGGAGGGTTCAATGAGCAGTTCTTC,CASSYSGLAGGFNEQFF
TRBV6-6,TRBD2,few,TRBJ2-1,TGTGCCAGCAGTCGTGGACTAGCGGCGTTTGGAAATGAGCAGTTCTTC,CASSRGLAAFGNEQFF
TRBV10-3,NA,many,TRBJ1-1,TGTGCCATCGGGCGGATGGTCGACACTGAAGCTTTCTTT,CAIGRMVDTEAFF
TRBV12-3/TRBV12-4,TRBD2,NA,TRBJ2-7,TGTGCCAGCAGCCCTTTAGCGGGTTTAAGCTACGAGCAGTACTTC,CASSPLAGLSYEQYF
TRBV29-1,NA,few,TRBJ2-7,TGCAGCGTTGAAGATCCAGACAGGAAAGCCTACGAGCAGTACTTC,CSVEDPDRKAYEQYF
TRBV20-1,TRBD2,NA,TRBJ2-5,TGCAGTGCTAGAGATCGAAAGGGACTAGCGGGCCGGTACCAAGAGACCCAGTACTTC,CSARDRKGLAGRYQETQYF
TRBV6-5,NA,NA,TRBJ2-7,TGTGCCAGCAGTTACGTGACATCATCTTCCTACGAGCAGTACTTC,CASSYVTSSSYEQYF
TRBV5-1,NA,NA,TRBJ1-5,TGCGCCAGCAGCTTTTTCCAGCCCCAGCATTTT,CASSFFQPQHF
TRBV20-1,TRBD1,few,TRBJ1-1,TGCAGTGCTAGAGATCGAACAGGGGGGTTGGGGACTGAAGCTTTCTTT,CSARDRTGGLGTEAFF
TRBV20-1,TRBD1,NA,TRBJ1-5,TGCAGTGCCCCGGGCAGGGGGCGTCAGCCCCAGCATTTT,CSAPGRGRQPQHF